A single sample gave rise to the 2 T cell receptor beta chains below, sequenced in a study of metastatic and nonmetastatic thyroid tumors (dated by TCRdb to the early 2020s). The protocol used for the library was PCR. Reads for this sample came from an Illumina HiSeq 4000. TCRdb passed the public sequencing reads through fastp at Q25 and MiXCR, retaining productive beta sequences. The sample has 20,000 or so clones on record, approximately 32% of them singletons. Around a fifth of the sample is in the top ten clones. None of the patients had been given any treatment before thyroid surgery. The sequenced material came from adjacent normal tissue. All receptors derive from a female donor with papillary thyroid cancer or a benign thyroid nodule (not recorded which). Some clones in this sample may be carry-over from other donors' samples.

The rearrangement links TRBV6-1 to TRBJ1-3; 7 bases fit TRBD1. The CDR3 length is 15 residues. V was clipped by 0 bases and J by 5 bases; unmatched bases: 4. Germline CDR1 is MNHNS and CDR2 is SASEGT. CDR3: CASSEARGLRNTIYF. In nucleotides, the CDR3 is TGTGCCAGCAGTGAAGCAAGGGGGCTCAGAAACACCATATATTTT.

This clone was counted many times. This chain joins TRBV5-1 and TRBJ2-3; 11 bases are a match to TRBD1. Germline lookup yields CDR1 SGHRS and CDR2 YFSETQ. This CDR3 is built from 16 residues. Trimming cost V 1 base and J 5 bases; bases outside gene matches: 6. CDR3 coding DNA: TGCGCCAGCAGCTTGAGGACAGGGGGCGCGCGAGATACGCAGTATTTT. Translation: CASSLRTGGARDTQYF. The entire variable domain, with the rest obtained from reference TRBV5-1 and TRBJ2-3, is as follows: KAGVTQTPRYLIKTRGQQVTLSCSPISGHRSVSWYQQTPGQGLQFLFEYFSETQRNKGNFPGRFSGRQFSNSRSEMNVSTLELGDSALYLCASSLRTGGARDTQYFGPGTRLTVL.